This is a list of T cell receptor beta chains from one sample in a study of beta chain features in type 1 diabetes. Repertoires were generated with immunoSEQ multiplex PCR, while TCRdb's copy carries only in-frame clones and drops some. Here the sample spans around 160,000 clones, around 8.4% being singletons. The sample taken for sequencing was central memory CD4+ T cells from blood. Receptor source: a woman between 18 and 29 years old with type 1 diabetes. Each CDR3 is given with its conserved first and last residue. The D gene is left open where the match is weak. For some rows the clone size is stated as once, few or many, or as a class when expanded; others skip it.

cdr3_nt cdr3_aa d_call j_call cdr3_length v_call clone_size
TGTGCCATCACACCGACCCCGGGTGCCACAGATACGCAGTATTTT CAITPTPGATDTQYF - TRBJ2-3 15 TRBV10-3 few
TGTGCCAGCAGCTTAGGGAGTGGAAGTGAAAAACTGTTTTTT CASSLGSGSEKLFF - TRBJ1-4 14 TRBV7-9 few
TGTGCCAGCAGCTCCTACCTTGGGACAGGGGCTAATGAAAAACTGTTTTTT CASSSYLGTGANEKLFF TRBD1 TRBJ1-4 17 TRBV11-2 -
TGCGCCAGCAGCCAAGGGGTTAGCGGGGGGGAGACCCAGTACTTC CASSQGVSGGETQYF TRBD2 TRBJ2-5 15 TRBV4-1 -
TGCGCCAGCAGCTTGGTACTAGCCGATTCAGAGACCCAGTACTTC CASSLVLADSETQYF - TRBJ2-5 15 TRBV5-1 -
TGTGCCAGTAGGAGGGCAGTCCAAGAGACCCAGTACTTC CASRRAVQETQYF - TRBJ2-5 13 TRBV19 -
TGTGCCAGCAGCCACCCGACAGGGGGCTCCTACGAGCAGTACTTC CASSHPTGGSYEQYF TRBD1 TRBJ2-7 15 TRBV7-2 -
TGTGCCACCAGCAGAGAGCAGGGACTCAGCACAGATACGCAGTATTTT CATSREQGLSTDTQYF - TRBJ2-3 16 TRBV15 -
TGTGCCAGCAGTTTAGTGGGGACAAATTACGAGCAGTACTTC CASSLVGTNYEQYF - TRBJ2-7 14 TRBV28 few
TGTGCCAGCAGCTTAGACAGGTCTAATGAAAAACTGTTTTTT CASSLDRSNEKLFF - TRBJ1-4 14 TRBV5-4 -
TGCGCCAGCAGCTTGAATCCCCAGGCTAACTATGGCTACACCTTC CASSLNPQANYGYTF - TRBJ1-2 15 TRBV5-1 few
TGCAGCGCCAGAGGACAGGGAACCTCCTACGAGCAGTACTTC CSARGQGTSYEQYF TRBD1 TRBJ2-7 14 TRBV29-1 many
TGTGCCAGCAGCTCCGGGGGGAGCTCCTACAATGAGCAGTTCTTC CASSSGGSSYNEQFF TRBD2 TRBJ2-1 15 TRBV11-2 few
TGCGCCAGCAGCATCGCGACAGGGAACACTGAAGCTTTCTTT CASSIATGNTEAFF - TRBJ1-1 14 TRBV5-1 -
TGCGCCAGCAGCCAGCCCGGGACAGCCCTGAATTCACCCCTCCACTTT CASSQPGTALNSPLHF TRBD1 TRBJ1-6 16 TRBV4-3 -
TGTGCCATCAGCCCGACTAGCGGGGGTCGAGAGACCCAGTACTTC CAISPTSGGRETQYF TRBD2 TRBJ2-5 15 TRBV10-3 -
TGTGCCAGCAGCTTCCCGACTAGCGGGGGGGAGACCCAGTACTTC CASSFPTSGGETQYF TRBD2 TRBJ2-5 15 TRBV7-2 many
TGTGCCATCAGGACCGGGACTACGAACACCGGGGAGCTGTTTTTT CAIRTGTTNTGELFF TRBD2 TRBJ2-2 15 TRBV10-3 -
TGCGCCAGCAGCCAACTCTGGCGGGGTTCTGGGGCCAACGTCCTGACTTTC CASSQLWRGSGANVLTF - TRBJ2-6 17 TRBV4-3 few
TGTGCCAGCAGTTATGCGGGGGACGGTCAGCCCCAGCATTTT CASSYAGDGQPQHF - TRBJ1-5 14 TRBV6-6 -
TGCGCCAGCAGTCCAGAAGGAAGGACAGGGCAGCCCCAGCATTTT CASSPEGRTGQPQHF TRBD1 TRBJ1-5 15 TRBV5-1 few
TGTGCCAGCAGTTCGGACAGAACCAAAGGGGTAGCTTTCTTT CASSSDRTKGVAFF - TRBJ1-1 14 TRBV2 few
TGTGCCAGCGACCCGGGACAGGGGAGCAATGAGCAGTTCTTC CASDPGQGSNEQFF TRBD1 TRBJ2-1 14 TRBV18 few
TGTGCCAGCAGCTTGGTGACAGGGGCCTACGAGCAGTACTTC CASSLVTGAYEQYF TRBD1 TRBJ2-7 14 TRBV7-9 few
TGTGCCACCAGCAGGCGGACAGGGGGATCGTACACGGATGAGCAGTTCTTC CATSRRTGGSYTDEQFF TRBD1 TRBJ2-1 17 TRBV15 few
TGTGCCAGCAGTTTAGAAGATGCCGGGACAGGGTATAGCAATCAGCCCCAGCATTTT CASSLEDAGTGYSNQPQHF TRBD1 TRBJ1-5 19 TRBV28 few
TGTGCCAGCAGCCGGGGCTCCTACGAGCAGTACTTC CASSRGSYEQYF - TRBJ2-7 12 TRBV11-2 few
TGTGCCAGCAGCTTGTCGCTAGCGGGAGTAGGGACCCAGTACTTC CASSLSLAGVGTQYF TRBD2 TRBJ2-5 15 TRBV5-6 -
TGTGCCAGCAGTTACCGGGAACTAGATACGCAGTATTTT CASSYRELDTQYF - TRBJ2-3 13 TRBV6-5 -
TGTGCCAGCGCCGTGAGGGGGTCCGACTATGGCTACACCTTC CASAVRGSDYGYTF - TRBJ1-2 14 TRBV7-8 few
TGCGCCAGCAGCTCCAAACTCCCACCCGATGAGCAGTTCTTC CASSSKLPPDEQFF - TRBJ2-1 14 TRBV5-1 few
TGTGCCAGCAGCTTGGTTGATAGCGGGGGAGGTGATACGCAGTATTTT CASSLVDSGGGDTQYF TRBD2 TRBJ2-3 16 TRBV5-6 -
TGTGCCAGCAGTAGCCGACAGTCCAATCAGCCCCAGCATTTT CASSSRQSNQPQHF - TRBJ1-5 14 TRBV2 few
TGTGCCAGCAGCGGCTTATTCCGGGACAGGGGGAGCCACGAGCAGTACTTC CASSGLFRDRGSHEQYF TRBD1 TRBJ2-7 17 TRBV11-2 few
TGTGCCAGCAGCTTCGGCGGGACAGGCGAGCAGTACTTC CASSFGGTGEQYF TRBD1 TRBJ2-7 13 TRBV7-2 few
TGCGCCAGCAGCCAAGATTCAGGGGCAGGAAACACCATATATTTT CASSQDSGAGNTIYF - TRBJ1-3 15 TRBV4-1 -
TGTGCCAGCAGTGATAGCGGGAGGGCCGGTGTAGATACGCAGTATTTT CASSDSGRAGVDTQYF TRBD2 TRBJ2-3 16 TRBV25-1 -
TGTGCCAGCAGCCCCCGGGGGACAGGGTCCTACGAGCAGTACTTC CASSPRGTGSYEQYF TRBD1 TRBJ2-7 15 TRBV7-6 -
TGTGCCAGCTCACCACCCGTGGCCGCAGATACGCAGTATTTT CASSPPVAADTQYF - TRBJ2-3 14 TRBV18 -
TGTGCCAGCAAAAAGACAGGCTATGGCTACACCTTC CASKKTGYGYTF - TRBJ1-2 12 TRBV2 -
TGTGCCAGCAGTGACTCGGGGGTCACCGGGGAGCTGTTTTTT CASSDSGVTGELFF - TRBJ2-2 14 TRBV2 few
TGTGCCAGCAGCGTCTGGGACAAAGGAAACACCATATATTTT CASSVWDKGNTIYF - TRBJ1-3 14 TRBV9 -
TGTGCCAGCTCACCAGGGACAGGGGGCTACTATGGCTACACCTTC CASSPGTGGYYGYTF TRBD1 TRBJ1-2 15 TRBV18 few
TGTGCCAGCAGCTCATTGACAGTACAAGAGACCCAGTACTTC CASSSLTVQETQYF - TRBJ2-5 14 TRBV2 -
TGCGCCAGCAGCCCTAGGGGGTCCGACACTGAAGCTTTCTTT CASSPRGSDTEAFF - TRBJ1-1 14 TRBV5-1 -
TGTGCCAGTAACGGGGAATCGGGCGAGCAGTACTTC CASNGESGEQYF - TRBJ2-7 12 TRBV19 -
TGTGCCAGCAGCTTCCTGGGGGCCAACGTCCTGACTTTC CASSFLGANVLTF - TRBJ2-6 13 TRBV5-8 -
TGCGCCAGCAACCCACAGGGAGGGGGTGAGCAGTTCTTC CASNPQGGGEQFF - TRBJ2-1 13 TRBV5-1 few
TGTGCCAGCACGGCCCTAGCGGGAGCGAAAGAGACCCAGTACTTC CASTALAGAKETQYF TRBD2 TRBJ2-5 15 TRBV11-2 few
TGTGCCAGCAGCCAGGACAGTGACAATGAGCAGTTCTTC CASSQDSDNEQFF - TRBJ2-1 13 TRBV7-2 -
TGTGCCAGCGGACAGTGTGCTAACTATGGCTACACCTTC CASGQCANYGYTF - TRBJ1-2 13 TRBV21-1 -
TGTGCCAGCAGTTACTCAGGACTTTTGAAAGAGACCCAGTACTTC CASSYSGLLKETQYF - TRBJ2-5 15 TRBV6-5 few
TGTGCCAGCAGCCCGTACTCAGGACGGGGGACCCAGTACTTC CASSPYSGRGTQYF - TRBJ2-5 14 TRBV14 few
TGCGCCAGCAGCCAGGTGGTAGCGGGGAATCAAGAGACCCAGTACTTC CASSQVVAGNQETQYF TRBD2 TRBJ2-5 16 TRBV5-1 few
TGTGCCAGCAGTTGGCTAGCGGGAGGGACAGATACGCAGTATTTT CASSWLAGGTDTQYF TRBD2 TRBJ2-3 15 TRBV7-9 few
TGTGCCAGCAGGGGGGACACCCGAGGTGGCTACACCTTC CASRGDTRGGYTF - TRBJ1-2 13 TRBV11-2 -
TGCAGCGTAGAGAGGGACAGGGGGAACGAGCAGTACTTC CSVERDRGNEQYF TRBD1 TRBJ2-7 13 TRBV29-1 few
TGTGCCAGCAGTGATCCCACAGGACAAGCTTTCTTT CASSDPTGQAFF - TRBJ1-1 12 TRBV6-5 -
TGTGCCACGGGGACAGGGCCCAATCAGCCCCAGCATTTT CATGTGPNQPQHF TRBD1 TRBJ1-5 13 TRBV10-3 once